The 9 T cell receptor beta chains given below trace back to one sample, sequenced in a study of T cell changes during pregnancy in multiple sclerosis. Using immunoSEQ multiplex PCR, the repertoire was profiled, and TCRdb retains in-frame clones only, with some absent. This repertoire shows 26,000 or so clones, roughly 89% found once; its top ten account for roughly 17%. The input for sequencing was CD8+ T cells from peripheral blood mononuclear cells, taken in the second trimester of pregnancy. The source of these receptors is a female donor with multiple sclerosis, enrolled in a pregnancy study.

The sample holds one count of this clone. The chain couples TRBV5-1 to TRBJ2-7, with D maybe TRBD2 (6 bases). The CDR3 has 15 residues. Trimming shortened V by 0 bases and J by 1 base, and 11 bases separated the two germline ends. Germline V gene sequence: CDR1 SGHRS, CDR2 YFSETQ. This CDR3 reads CASSLAGLQSYEQYF. CDR3 sequence (DNA): TGCGCCAGCAGCTTGGCGGGACTTCAGTCCTACGAGCAGTACTTC.

The V gene is TRBV5-6, the J gene TRBJ2-7; tentative D call: TRBD1 (6 bases). The germline V gene encodes CDR1 SGHDT and CDR2 YYEEEE. The CDR3 has 14 residues. V was trimmed by 2 bases and J by 2 bases, leaving 11 bases between them. CDR3 region: CASSFWKGAYEQYF. CDR3 DNA: TGTGCCAGCAGCTTTTGGAAGGGGGCCTACGAGCAGTACTTC.

This rearrangement joins TRBV10-3 to TRBJ1-3; TRBD1 matches at 10 bases. The CDR3 loop spans 15 amino acids. With V trimmed by 5 bases and J by 4 bases, 5 bases remained unmatched. Per germline, CDR1 ENHRY and CDR2 SYGVKD. This CDR3 reads CAISTGQGDGNTIYF. The CDR3 DNA reads TGTGCCATCAGTACTGGACAGGGGGACGGAAACACCATATATTTT.

The V gene is TRBV28, the J gene TRBJ1-5; D remains ambiguous. The length of the CDR3 is 13 residues. The germline V and J ends were trimmed by 8 bases and 0 bases, with 8 bases remaining between them. From germline, CDR1 is MDHEN and CDR2 SYDVKM. The CDR3 loop is CASSQYSNQPQHF. The DNA of the CDR3 is TGTGCCAGCTCTCAGTATAGCAATCAGCCCCAGCATTTT.

The chain recombines TRBV23-1 with TRBJ2-7; 10 bases are a match to TRBD1. TRBV23-1 is flagged as an ORF with uncertain function. V trimming: 0 bases; J trimming: 6 bases; junction bases outside the gene matches: 11. CDR3 length: 17 amino acids. CDR3 in DNA: TGCGCCAGCAGTCAATCGAAAGCCCGGGACAGGGGCAGCGAGCAGTACTTC. Protein sequence: CASSQSKARDRGSEQYF.

This chain connects TRBV28 to TRBJ2-7; 8 nucleotides match TRBD1. V dropped 6 bases and J dropped 0; count of bases not matched to a gene: 4. The CDR3 extends over 14 amino acids. Per germline, CDR1 MDHEN and CDR2 SYDVKM. The CDR3 nucleotides are TGTGCCAGCAGACACAGGGGGAGCTCCTACGAGCAGTACTTC. Translated, it gives CASRHRGSSYEQYF.

The chain uses TRBV5-4 and TRBJ2-1, with D hard to call. Trimming took 0 bases from V and 1 from J, leaving 5 bases between them. This CDR3 contains 14 residues. Germline CDR1 reads SGHNT; CDR2 reads YYREEE (reference sequence). Written as DNA, the CDR3 is TGTGCCAGCAGCTTGGACGGGTCCTACAATGAGCAGTTCTTC. Protein: CASSLDGSYNEQFF.

The rearrangement uses TRBV7-9 and TRBJ1-1; 9 positions agree with TRBD1. The V segment lost 1 base and the J segment 4 bases; nucleotides outside the gene matches: 1. The CDR3 runs to 14 residues. Per germline, CDR1 SEHNR and CDR2 FQNEAQ (reference sequence). CDR3: CASSLVTGGTEAFF. The CDR3 bases are TGTGCCAGCAGCTTAGTGACAGGGGGCACTGAAGCTTTCTTT. Looking up the rest from reference TRBV7-9 and TRBJ1-1 gives the full variable domain: DTGVSQNPRHKITKRGQNVTFRCDPISEHNRLYWYRQTLGQGPEFLTYFQNEAQLEKSRLLSDRFSAERPKGSFSTLEIQRTEQGDSAMYLCASSLVTGGTEAFFGQGTRLTVV.

The chain couples TRBV4-2 to TRBJ1-5; maybe TRBD1 (5 bases). CDR1 and CDR2 (germline): LGHNA, YNFKEQ. The V and J ends lost 5 bases and 7 bases respectively, with 15 bases between them. This CDR3 comprises 14 residues. CDR3 loop: CASSEREGRQPQHF. CDR3 nucleotide sequence: TGTGCCAGCAGCGAGAGGGAGGGGAGACAGCCCCAGCATTTT.